This T cell receptor beta chain was sequenced in a study of T-cell memory formation after mild COVID-19. Study results and caveats: Clones that got smaller from day 15 to 85 had even CD4/CD8, while clones growing later tipped toward CD4+. Within pre-infection memory, some responding clones were found, suggesting cross-reactive memory joined.

On this clonotype: Its specificity is not known.

TCRalpha and TCRbeta libraries used 5'RACE with constant-segment primers and UMIs. Each CDR3 protein gets one entry after TCRdb re-called the 5' RACE reads with MiXCR. The sample yields about 58,000 distinct CDR3 sequences, 25% to 30% seen once. The sequence was obtained from a man aged 18 to 30 who had mild COVID-19 (a few samples of this study predate the infection). Cell type and time point are not known. Specimen: PBMCs or a T cell subset sorted from them (not recorded which).

The CDR3: CASSAHRGLTGNTIYF. DNA of the CDR3: TGTGCCAGCAGCGCCCACAGGGGACTAACTGGAAACACCATATATTTT. This sequence joins TRBV9 and TRBJ1-3, with 7 bases identical to TRBD1. Germline CDR1 reads SGDLS; CDR2 reads YYNGEE. The CDR3 has 16 amino acids. V was pared by 3 bases and J by 2 bases, with 8 bases of the junction left unmatched.